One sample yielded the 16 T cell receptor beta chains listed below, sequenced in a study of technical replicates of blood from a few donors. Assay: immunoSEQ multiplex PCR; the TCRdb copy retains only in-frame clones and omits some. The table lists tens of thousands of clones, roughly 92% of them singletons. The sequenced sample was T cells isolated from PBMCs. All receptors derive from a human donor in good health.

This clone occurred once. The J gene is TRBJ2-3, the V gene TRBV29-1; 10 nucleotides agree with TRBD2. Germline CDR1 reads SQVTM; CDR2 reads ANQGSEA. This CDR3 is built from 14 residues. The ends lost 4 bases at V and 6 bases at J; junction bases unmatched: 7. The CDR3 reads CSVVPLAGSDTQYF. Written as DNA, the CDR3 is TGCAGCGTTGTCCCACTAGCGGGATCTGATACGCAGTATTTT.

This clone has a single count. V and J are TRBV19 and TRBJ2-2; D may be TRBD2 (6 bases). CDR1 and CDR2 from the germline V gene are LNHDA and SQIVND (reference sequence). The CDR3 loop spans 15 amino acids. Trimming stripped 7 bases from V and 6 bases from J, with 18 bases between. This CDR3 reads CASKQEGQLAGELFF. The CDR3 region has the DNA TGTGCCAGTAAGCAGGAGGGGCAGTTGGCCGGGGAGCTGTTTTTT.

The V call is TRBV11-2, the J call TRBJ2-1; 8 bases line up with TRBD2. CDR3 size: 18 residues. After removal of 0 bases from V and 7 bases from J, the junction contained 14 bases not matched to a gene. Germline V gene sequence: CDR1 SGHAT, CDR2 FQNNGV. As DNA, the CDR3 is TGTGCCAGCAGCTTAGATCTTATCTACGCGGGAGGAAATAATGAGCAGTTCTTC. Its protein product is CASSLDLIYAGGNNEQFF.

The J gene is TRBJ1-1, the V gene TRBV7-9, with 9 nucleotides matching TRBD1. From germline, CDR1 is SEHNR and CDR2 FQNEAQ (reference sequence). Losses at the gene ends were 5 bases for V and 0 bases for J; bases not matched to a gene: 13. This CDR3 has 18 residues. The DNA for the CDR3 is TGTGCCAGCAGCCCCGCGGGGGCCGGGACAGGGCTGAACACTGAAGCTTTCTTT. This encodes CASSPAGAGTGLNTEAFF.

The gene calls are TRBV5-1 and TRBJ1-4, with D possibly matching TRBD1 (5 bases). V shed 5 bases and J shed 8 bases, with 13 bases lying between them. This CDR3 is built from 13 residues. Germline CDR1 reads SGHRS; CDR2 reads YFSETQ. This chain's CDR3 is CASSSGQKEKLFF. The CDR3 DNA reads TGCGCCAGCAGTTCCGGACAAAAGGAAAAACTGTTTTTT.

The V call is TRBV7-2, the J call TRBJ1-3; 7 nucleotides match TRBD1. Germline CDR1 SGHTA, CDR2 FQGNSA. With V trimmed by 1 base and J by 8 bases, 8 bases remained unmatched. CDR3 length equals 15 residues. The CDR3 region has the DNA TGTGCCAGCAGCTTAGGGTACAGGGGCCAAGACACCATATATTTT. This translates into CASSLGYRGQDTIYF. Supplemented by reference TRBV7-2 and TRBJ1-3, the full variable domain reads GAGVSQSPSNKVTEKGKDVELRCDPISGHTALYWYRQSLGQGLEFLIYFQGNSAPDKSGLPSDRFSAERTGGSVSTLTIQRTQQEDSAVYLCASSLGYRGQDTIYFGEGSWLTVV.

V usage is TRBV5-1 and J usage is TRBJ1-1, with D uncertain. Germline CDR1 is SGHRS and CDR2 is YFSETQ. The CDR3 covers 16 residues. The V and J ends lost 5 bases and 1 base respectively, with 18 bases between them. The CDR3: CASRPRLIYANTEAFF. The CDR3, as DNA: TGCGCCAGCAGACCCCGCCTCATCTACGCGAACACTGAAGCTTTCTTT.

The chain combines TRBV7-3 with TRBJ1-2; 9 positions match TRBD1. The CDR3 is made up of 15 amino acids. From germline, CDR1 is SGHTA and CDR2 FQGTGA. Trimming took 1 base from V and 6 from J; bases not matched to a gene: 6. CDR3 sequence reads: CASSLMAGTGNGYTF. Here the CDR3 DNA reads TGTGCCAGCAGCTTAATGGCCGGGACAGGGAATGGCTACACCTTC.

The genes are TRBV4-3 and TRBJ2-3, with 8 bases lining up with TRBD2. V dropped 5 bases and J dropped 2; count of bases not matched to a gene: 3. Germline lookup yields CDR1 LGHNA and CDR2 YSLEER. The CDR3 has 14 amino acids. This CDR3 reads CASSLAGYTDTQYF. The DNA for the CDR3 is TGCGCCAGCAGCTTAGCGGGATACACAGATACGCAGTATTTT.

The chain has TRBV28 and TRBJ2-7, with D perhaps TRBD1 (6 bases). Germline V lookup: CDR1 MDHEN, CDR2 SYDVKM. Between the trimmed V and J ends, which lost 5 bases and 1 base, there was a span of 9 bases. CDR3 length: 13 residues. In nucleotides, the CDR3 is TGTGCCAGCAGTACAGGGTTTTCCTACGAGCAGTACTTC. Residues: CASSTGFSYEQYF.

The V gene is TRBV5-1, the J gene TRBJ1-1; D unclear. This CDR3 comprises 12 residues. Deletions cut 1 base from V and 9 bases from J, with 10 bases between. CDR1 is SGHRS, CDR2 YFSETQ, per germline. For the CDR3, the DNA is TGCGCCAGCAGCTTGCCCGGGGATCAAGCTTTCTTT. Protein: CASSLPGDQAFF.

CDR3 region: CASSATTLADYGEQFF. The CDR3 DNA follows: TGTGCCAGCAGCGCCACTACACTAGCGGACTACGGAGAGCAGTTCTTC. The rearrangement links TRBV9 to TRBJ2-1; 8 bases are a match to TRBD2. With 3 bases clipped from V and 10 bases from J, the junction kept 15 bases outside the gene matches. This CDR3 is 16 amino acids long. CDR1 and CDR2 (germline): SGDLS, YYNGEE.

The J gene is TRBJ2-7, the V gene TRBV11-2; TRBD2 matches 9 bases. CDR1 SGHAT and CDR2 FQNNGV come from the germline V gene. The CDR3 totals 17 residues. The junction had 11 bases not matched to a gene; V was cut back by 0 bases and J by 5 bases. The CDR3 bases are TGTGCCAGCAGCTTAGATCCCCTAGCGGGAACTAAGAACGAGCAGTACTTC. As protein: CASSLDPLAGTKNEQYF. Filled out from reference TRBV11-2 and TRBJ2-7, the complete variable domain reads EAGVAQSPRYKIIEKRQSVAFWCNPISGHATLYWYQQILGQGPKLLIQFQNNGVVDDSQLPKDRFSAERLKGVDSTLKIQPAKLEDSAVYLCASSLDPLAGTKNEQYFGPGTRLTVT.

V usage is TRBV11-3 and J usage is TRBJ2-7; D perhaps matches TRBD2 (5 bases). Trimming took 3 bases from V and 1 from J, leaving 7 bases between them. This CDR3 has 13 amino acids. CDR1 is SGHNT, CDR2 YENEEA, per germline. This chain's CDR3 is CASSLDSSYEQYF. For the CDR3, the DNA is TGTGCCAGCAGCTTGGACTCTTCCTACGAGCAGTACTTC.

The CDR3 reads CASSNPGDSYNYGYTF. The CDR3 nucleotides are TGTGCCAGTAGTAATCCGGGGGACAGTTATAACTATGGCTACACCTTC. The rearrangement uses TRBV19 and TRBJ1-2, with 7 bases aligning to TRBD1. The CDR3 sequence is 16 residues long. CDR1 is LNHDA, CDR2 SQIVND, per germline (reference sequence). Losses at the gene ends were 4 bases for V and 1 base for J; bases not matched to a gene: 9.

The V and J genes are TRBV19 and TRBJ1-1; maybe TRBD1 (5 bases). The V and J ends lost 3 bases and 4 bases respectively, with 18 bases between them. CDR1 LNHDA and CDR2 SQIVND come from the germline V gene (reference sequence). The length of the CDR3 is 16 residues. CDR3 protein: CASSIWGVGWSTEAFF. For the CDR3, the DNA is TGTGCCAGTAGTATTTGGGGGGTAGGATGGAGCACTGAAGCTTTCTTT.